The entry below describes one T cell receptor beta chain. Original methodology: Nucleated cell counts were estimated from reference gene primer amplification. Repertoires were generated with immunoSEQ multiplex PCR, while TCRdb's copy carries only in-frame clones and drops some. The DNA gave D and trimming, while V, J and clone size come from that table. Among about 120,000 clones listed, around 80% were seen once. The CDR3 has 14 residues. Germline V lookup: CDR1 GTSNPN, CDR2 SVGIG (reference sequence). The trim removed 4 bases at V and 11 bases at J, leaving 7 bases unmatched. This sample is part of a study of blood T cell repertoires in COVID-19.

Sequencing input: peripheral blood. The source of this sequence is a woman aged 80 or over with acute or convalescent COVID-19. The V gene is TRBV30, the J gene TRBJ2-1; 14 bases agree with TRBD2. The CDR3: CAWTLGLAGEQQFF. The CDR3 DNA follows: TGTGCCTGGACTTTGGGACTAGCGGGGGAGCAGCAGTTCTTC.